The rows below give T cell receptor beta chains drawn from one sample of a study of OX40 agonist ivuxolimab in advanced cancers. Sequencing was performed with immunoSEQ multiplex PCR; in TCRdb, only in-frame clones are kept and a portion is missing. The table shows 100,000 to 130,000 clones, with around 93% occurring only once. The sample here was CD4+ or CD8+ T cells sorted from blood, taken in a trial of the OX40 agonist ivuxolimab. The receptors stem from an adult with an advanced solid tumor such as melanoma, head and neck, liver or kidney cancer. The CDR3 runs from the conserved cysteine through the conserved F or W. D genes are given only for firm matches. Some rows mark clone size as missing; the rest say once, few, many or name a class of expanded clone.

v_call: TRBV5-1; clone_size: NA; j_call: TRBJ2-2; d_call: NA; cdr3_aa: CASSLDRTGELFF; cdr3_nt: TGCGCCAGCAGCTTAGACAGAACCGGGGAGCTGTTTTTT
v_call: TRBV27; clone_size: NA; j_call: TRBJ2-1; d_call: NA; cdr3_aa: CASSWYSPQGNEQFF; cdr3_nt: TGTGCCAGCAGTTGGTATAGCCCACAAGGCAATGAGCAGTTCTTC
v_call: TRBV27; clone_size: NA; j_call: TRBJ2-2; d_call: TRBD2; cdr3_aa: CASSSLWTSANTGELFF; cdr3_nt: TGTGCCAGCAGTTCCCTGTGGACTAGCGCGAACACCGGGGAGCTGTTTTTT
v_call: TRBV18; clone_size: NA; j_call: TRBJ2-5; d_call: NA; cdr3_aa: CASSPNAQGQETQYF; cdr3_nt: TGTGCCAGCTCCCCAAACGCACAGGGCCAAGAGACCCAGTACTTC
v_call: TRBV2; clone_size: once; j_call: TRBJ2-5; d_call: NA; cdr3_aa: CASSTGNQETQYF; cdr3_nt: TGTGCCAGCAGTACAGGGAATCAAGAGACCCAGTACTTC
v_call: TRBV28; clone_size: NA; j_call: TRBJ2-7; d_call: TRBD1; cdr3_aa: CASSLRTGSYEQYF; cdr3_nt: TGTGCCAGCAGTTTACGGACAGGGTCTTACGAGCAGTACTTC
v_call: TRBV10-3; clone_size: few; j_call: TRBJ1-5; d_call: NA; cdr3_aa: CAISTSNQPQHF; cdr3_nt: TGTGCCATCAGTACGAGCAATCAGCCCCAGCATTTT
v_call: TRBV12-5; clone_size: NA; j_call: TRBJ2-5; d_call: TRBD2; cdr3_aa: CASGLGLGETQYF; cdr3_nt: TGTGCTAGTGGTCTGGGACTAGGGGAGACCCAGTACTTC
v_call: TRBV5-1; clone_size: NA; j_call: TRBJ2-1; d_call: NA; cdr3_aa: CASSLTARPYNEQFF; cdr3_nt: TGCGCCAGCAGCTTGACGGCGCGACCTTACAATGAGCAGTTCTTC
v_call: TRBV6-5; clone_size: NA; j_call: TRBJ1-1; d_call: TRBD1; cdr3_aa: CASTLGQGTEAFF; cdr3_nt: TGTGCCAGCACCTTGGGACAGGGCACTGAAGCTTTCTTT
v_call: TRBV18; clone_size: NA; j_call: TRBJ2-4; d_call: TRBD2; cdr3_aa: CASSRLTEAAGDIQYF; cdr3_nt: TGTGCCAGCTCACGCCTGACAGAGGCAGCGGGGGACATTCAGTACTTC